The 29 T cell receptor beta chains listed next were all sequenced from one sample in a study of response to subunit inactivated influenza vaccine (dated by TCRdb to the late 2010s). Library preparation employed RT-PCR. Sequenced on an Illumina HiSeq 2500. Using fastp trimming at Q25 and MiXCR clonotype assembly, TCRdb reanalyzed the public sequencing data and kept in-frame beta chains. Duplicate CDR3 protein sequences are folded into a single record with the most common DNA and genes. The sample yields hundreds of thousands of distinct CDR3 sequences; 25% were counted once. The ten largest account for approximately 2% of the sample. Here the sequenced sample was CD4+ T cells sorted from PBMCs, taken roughly 5 days after vaccination. These receptors were taken from a man aged 45-65 years who received an inactivated influenza vaccine. Donor details come from another sample of the same person, matched by shared clones.

The CDR3 DNA follows: TGTGCCAGCACCCGGGCAGGGGGAAGAATTGGTGTCACTGAAGCTTTCTTT. As protein: CASTRAGGRIGVTEAFF. This chain joins TRBV27 and TRBJ1-1, with 7 bases identical to TRBD1. The germline V gene encodes CDR1 MNHEY and CDR2 SMNVEV (reference sequence). The CDR3 spans 17 residues. The J segment lost 4 bases and the V segment lost 7 bases, leaving 18 bases of the junction unmatched.

This clonotype appeared many times. This chain links TRBV29-1 with TRBJ2-2; D unclear. The length of the CDR3 is 14 residues. The V gene lost 5 bases and the J gene lost 2 bases, with 12 bases spanning the gap. Germline-derived CDR1 and CDR2 are SQVTM and ANQGSEA. The CDR3, as DNA: TGCAGCGTTCGTCTCGGAGCAAACACCGGGGAGCTGTTTTTT. Encoded protein: CSVRLGANTGELFF.

The chain uses TRBV5-4 and TRBJ2-5; TRBD2 matches at 15 bases. This CDR3 spans 15 amino acids. Germline values: CDR1 SGHNT, CDR2 YYREEE (reference sequence). Losses at the gene ends were 2 bases for V and 10 bases for J; bases not matched to a gene: 6. The CDR3 reads CASSFRTSGRADQYF. The CDR3 coding sequence is TGTGCCAGCAGCTTCCGGACTAGCGGGAGGGCGGACCAGTACTTC. The variable domain in full, with the rest retrieved from reference TRBV5-4 and TRBJ2-5, is ETGVTQSPTHLIKTRGQQVTLRCSSQSGHNTVSWYQQALGQGPQFIFQYYREEENGRGNFPPRFSGLQFPNYSSELNVNALELDDSALYLCASSFRTSGRADQYFGPGTRLLVL.

The V call is TRBV29-1, the J call TRBJ1-1, with a possible D match to TRBD1 (5 bases). CDR3 length: 14 amino acids. Trimming pared 7 bases from V and 1 base from J, leaving 16 bases between. Germline loops: CDR1 SQVTM, CDR2 ANQGSEA. In DNA, the CDR3 is TGCAGCGGGGCTCCGGGACTAACGAACACTGAAGCTTTCTTT. Translated: CSGAPGLTNTEAFF. Together with reference TRBV29-1 and TRBJ1-1, the CDR3 gives the full variable domain: SAVISQKPSRDICQRGTSLTIQCQVDSQVTMMFWYRQQPGQSLTLIATANQGSEATYESGFVIDKFPISRPNLTFSTLTVSNMSPEDSSIYLCSGAPGLTNTEAFFGQGTRLTVV.

This clonotype showed up many times. The chain recombines TRBV12-3 or TRBV12-4 with TRBJ2-3, with D possibly TRBD1 on 5 matching bases. The CDR3 extends over 15 amino acids. Trimming left V 6 bases short and J 1 base short, with 14 bases between. The CDR3 region is CASRRRQSGTDTQYF. Written as DNA, the CDR3 is TGTGCCAGCAGACGACGACAGTCGGGCACAGATACGCAGTATTTT.

The chain recombines TRBV5-1 with TRBJ2-3; D tentatively reads TRBD1 or TRBD2 (5 bases each). This CDR3 region has 15 residues. From germline, CDR1 is SGHRS and CDR2 YFSETQ. V was pared by 0 bases and J by 4 bases, with 12 bases between. CDR3 loop: CASSLDGTASDTQYF. DNA for the CDR3: TGCGCCAGCAGCTTGGATGGGACGGCGTCAGATACGCAGTATTTT.

V is TRBV20-1 and J is TRBJ2-1; 8 bases match TRBD2. Trimming removed 1 base from V and 6 bases from J; junction bases left unmatched: 5. The CDR3 is made up of 14 amino acids. Germline CDR1 and CDR2: DFQATT and SNEGSKA (reference sequence). CDR3 in amino acids: CSARGNGRANEQFF. CDR3 DNA: TGCAGTGCTAGAGGTAACGGGAGGGCCAATGAGCAGTTCTTC.

This clonotype came up a few times. The chain employs TRBV5-1 and TRBJ2-3; D assignment may be TRBD1 or TRBD2 (5 bases each). V lost 3 bases to trimming and J lost 1 base, with 12 bases between them. The CDR3 loop spans 15 amino acids. Germline assignment: CDR1 SGHRS and CDR2 YFSETQ. CDR3 loop: CASSSGAWGTDTQYF. DNA of the CDR3: TGCGCCAGCAGCTCCGGGGCCTGGGGCACAGATACGCAGTATTTT.

This chain connects TRBV9 to TRBJ1-1; D is undetermined. Germline-derived CDR1 and CDR2 are SGDLS and YYNGEE. This CDR3 has 16 residues. V was pared by 0 bases and J by 1 base, with 13 bases between. CDR3 region: CASSVVAGTGNTEAFF. The CDR3 DNA sequence: TGTGCCAGCAGCGTAGTCGCCGGTACCGGGAACACTGAAGCTTTCTTT.

The chain links TRBV20-1 to TRBJ2-7, with TRBD1 matching over 10 bases. The CDR3 has 14 residues. Germline V gene sequence: CDR1 DFQATT, CDR2 SNEGSKA (reference sequence). The trim removed 6 bases at V and 0 bases at J, leaving 5 bases unmatched. The CDR3 is CSARTGGASYEQYF. DNA for the CDR3: TGCAGTGCAAGGACAGGGGGTGCCTCCTACGAGCAGTACTTC.

The chain employs TRBV19 and TRBJ2-5; no reliable D call. The CDR3 totals 13 residues. V lost 4 bases, J lost 4 bases, and 10 bases lay in between. Germline CDR1 LNHDA, CDR2 SQIVND (reference sequence). CDR3 DNA: TGTGCCAGTAGTACCTCGGTGATAGAGACCCAGTACTTC. The encoded protein is CASSTSVIETQYF.

There are a few counts of this clonotype. The chain employs TRBV4-2 and TRBJ2-5; the D is unclear. Germline CDR1 is LGHNA and CDR2 is YNFKEQ. The CDR3 is made up of 14 amino acids. V dropped 1 base and J dropped 3 bases, with 9 bases sitting between them. In DNA, the CDR3 is TGTGCCAGCAGCCAAGTTAATGAGGAAGAGACCCAGTACTTC. Amino acids: CASSQVNEEETQYF.

The genes are TRBV18 and TRBJ2-3; D is perhaps TRBD2 (7 bases). This CDR3 region has 15 residues. The V gene lost 3 bases and the J gene lost 6 bases, with 16 bases spanning the gap. Looked up from germline, CDR1 is KGHSH and CDR2 is LQKENI. The CDR3 region is CASSPLAGASDTQYF. Written as DNA, the CDR3 is TGTGCCAGCTCACCCCTTGCGGGGGCCTCTGATACGCAGTATTTT.

The chain links TRBV7-3 to TRBJ2-1; 9 bases line up with TRBD1. CDR3 size: 14 residues. Germline loops: CDR1 SGHTA, CDR2 FQGTGA. The V segment lost 1 base and the J segment 10 bases; nucleotides outside the gene matches: 5. Written as DNA, the CDR3 is TGTGCCAGCAGCTTAATGGGACAGGGAGTGGAGCAGTTCTTC. Residues: CASSLMGQGVEQFF.

The chain uses TRBV20-1 and TRBJ1-1, with D perhaps TRBD1 (5 bases). CDR3 length equals 14 residues. The V and J ends lost 4 bases and 3 bases respectively, with 15 bases between them. CDR1 and CDR2 (germline): DFQATT, SNEGSKA (reference sequence). CDR3 in amino acids: CSAIDGGVDTEAFF. DNA for the CDR3: TGCAGTGCTATCGACGGGGGGGTGGACACTGAAGCTTTCTTT.

This clonotype was recorded a few times. V gene TRBV7-2 combines with J gene TRBJ1-2, with D uncertain. CDR1 is SGHTA and CDR2 is FQGNSA in the germline V gene. The CDR3 consists of 13 residues. The V end was cut by 6 bases, the J end by 4 bases, with 12 bases between. Written as DNA, the CDR3 is TGTGCCAGCAGACGCCCGGCTGGCTATGGCTACACCTTC. Encoded protein: CASRRPAGYGYTF.

V gene TRBV9 combines with J gene TRBJ2-2; D unresolved. The CDR3 covers 15 residues. Trimming took off 0 bases at V and 0 bases at J, with 6 bases between the two ends. The germline gives CDR1 SGDLS, CDR2 YYNGEE. CDR3 sequence reads: CASSVDSANTGELFF. The DNA for the CDR3 is TGTGCCAGCAGCGTAGATAGTGCGAACACCGGGGAGCTGTTTTTT.

The rearrangement links TRBV5-1 to TRBJ2-7, with 7 bases matching TRBD1. The CDR3 has 14 amino acids. After removal of 0 bases from V and 9 bases from J, the junction contained 9 bases not matched to a gene. Germline loops: CDR1 SGHRS, CDR2 YFSETQ. CDR3 nucleotide sequence: TGCGCCAGCAGCTTGGCTAACCGGGACAGCGGGCAGTACTTC. As protein: CASSLANRDSGQYF.

The rearrangement joins TRBV3-1 to TRBJ2-7, with 8 bases identical to TRBD2. This CDR3 has 14 residues. The V and J ends lost 3 bases and 0 bases, in that order; junction bases with no gene match: 1. CDR1 and CDR2 from the germline V gene are LGHDT and YNNKEL (reference sequence). CDR3 region: CASSHGTSSYEQYF. The CDR3 region has the DNA TGTGCCAGCAGCCACGGGACTAGCTCCTACGAGCAGTACTTC.

The chain uses TRBV7-9 and TRBJ1-1; no clear D. Germline V gives CDR1 SEHNR, CDR2 FQNEAQ (reference sequence). V gave up 5 bases and J gave up 0 bases, with 10 bases separating them. The CDR3 loop spans 14 amino acids. The CDR3 sequence is CASSARILNTEAFF. CDR3 in DNA: TGTGCCAGCAGCGCCCGGATACTGAACACTGAAGCTTTCTTT.

V gene TRBV28 combines with J gene TRBJ2-7, with D possibly being TRBD1 (6 bases). Trimming took off 10 bases at V and 6 bases at J, with 10 bases between the two ends. The CDR3 runs to 10 residues. The germline CDR1 and CDR2 sequences are MDHEN and SYDVKM. This CDR3 is CATRQVEQYF. The CDR3 DNA reads TGTGCCACCAGACAGGTCGAGCAGTACTTC.

The gene calls are TRBV6-1 and TRBJ1-5; 7 bases are shared with TRBD1. V was pared by 10 bases and J by 5 bases, with 11 bases of the junction left unmatched. This CDR3 spans 14 amino acids. Germline assignment: CDR1 MNHNS and CDR2 SASEGT. The CDR3 DNA is TGTGCCACCGGGGACAGCCGAAACGATCAGCCCCAGCATTTT. This codes for CATGDSRNDQPQHF.

This clonotype was seen a handful of times. The rearrangement uses TRBV4-2 and TRBJ1-1; no clear D gene. From germline, CDR1 is LGHNA and CDR2 YNFKEQ. Trimming took 1 base from V and 1 from J, leaving 10 bases between them. The CDR3 consists of 15 residues. The CDR3 bases are TGTGCCAGCAGCCAAGCTTCAAACAGGAACACTGAAGCTTTCTTT. Translated: CASSQASNRNTEAFF.

V usage is TRBV7-3 and J usage is TRBJ2-3; D ambiguous. The germline gives CDR1 SGHTA, CDR2 FQGTGA. V dropped 3 bases and J dropped 3 bases, with 7 bases sitting between them. The CDR3 length is 13 residues. The chain's CDR3 is CASSFSLTDTQYF. The DNA for the CDR3 is TGTGCCAGCAGCTTTTCTCTTACAGATACGCAGTATTTT. The full variable domain, with the rest looked up from reference TRBV7-3 and TRBJ2-3, is GAGVSQTPSNKVTEKGKYVELRCDPISGHTALYWYRQSLGQGPEFLIYFQGTGAADDSGLPNDRFFAVRPEGSVSTLKIQRTERGDSAVYLCASSFSLTDTQYFGPGTRLTVL.

A few counts support this clonotype. This chain links TRBV29-1 with TRBJ2-3; 7 bases line up with TRBD2. Germline values: CDR1 SQVTM, CDR2 ANQGSEA. This CDR3 spans 14 amino acids. The trim removed 6 bases at V and 6 bases at J, leaving 12 bases unmatched. CDR3 region: CSVGPGLRPDTQYF. CDR3 in DNA: TGCAGCGTGGGACCGGGACTAAGACCGGATACGCAGTATTTT.

This sequence joins TRBV9 and TRBJ2-3; 13 bases agree with TRBD2. The CDR3 has 18 residues. Germline V gene sequence: CDR1 SGDLS, CDR2 YYNGEE. The junction had 9 bases not matched to a gene; V was cut back by 3 bases and J by 2 bases. The CDR3 sequence: CASSAQLLAGGITDTQYF. The CDR3 DNA reads TGTGCCAGCAGCGCCCAATTACTAGCGGGAGGGATCACAGATACGCAGTATTTT.

The V call is TRBV12-3 or TRBV12-4, the J call TRBJ1-1, with D maybe TRBD1 (5 bases). The CDR3 extends over 14 amino acids. V was cut by 3 bases and J by 5 bases, with 13 bases left in between. The CDR3 DNA reads as TGTGCCAGCAGTTTTTCCTGGGACGGAACTGAAGCTTTCTTT. Amino acid sequence: CASSFSWDGTEAFF.

This clonotype showed up just a few times. The V and J genes are TRBV20-1 and TRBJ2-3, with 8 bases fitting TRBD2. The ends lost 5 bases at V and 5 bases at J; junction bases unmatched: 6. The CDR3 has 13 residues. From germline, CDR1 is DFQATT and CDR2 SNEGSKA (reference sequence). The CDR3 protein is CSALAGRGDTQYF. As DNA, the CDR3 is TGCAGTGCTTTAGCGGGGAGGGGAGATACGCAGTATTTT.

This clonotype was detected only a few times. The chain has TRBV7-9 and TRBJ1-1; D gene uncertain. Looked up from germline, CDR1 is SEHNR and CDR2 is FQNEAQ (reference sequence). The V gene lost 5 bases and the J gene lost 3 bases, with 10 bases spanning the gap. The CDR3 is made up of 13 amino acids. In nucleotides, the CDR3 is TGTGCCAGCAGCCTCCGGGTGGACACTGAAGCTTTCTTT. Protein: CASSLRVDTEAFF. Full variable domain (missing parts from reference TRBV7-9 and TRBJ1-1): DTGVSQNPRHKITKRGQNVTFRCDPISEHNRLYWYRQTLGQGPEFLTYFQNEAQLEKSRLLSDRFSAERPKGSFSTLEIQRTEQGDSAMYLCASSLRVDTEAFFGQGTRLTVV.